This TCR beta chain was found in a study of blood T cell repertoires in COVID-19. Per the original data handling: Quantification of nucleated cells was approximated via reference gene primer amplification. The data were produced by immunoSEQ multiplex PCR, yet TCRdb's version contains in-frame clones alone and is incomplete. V, J and clone size reflect that table, while D and trimming were determined from the DNA. Among under 300,000 clones, roughly 84% were seen once, and the ten largest hold 2% to 2.5%. The ends were cut back, 6 bases at V and 7 bases at J, with 15 bases in the middle. The CDR3 is made up of 14 amino acids. Germline V gives CDR1 MNHEY, CDR2 SVGAGI.

The V and J genes are TRBV6-5 and TRBJ1-4; a weak D match, TRBD1 (6 bases). The sequencing input was peripheral blood. This clonotype was sampled from a woman in her thirties or forties who had recovered from COVID-19. For the CDR3, the DNA is TGTGCCAGCAGGACGACAGGTAGTAGTGAAAAACTGTTTTTT. Its protein is CASRTTGSSEKLFF.